Described below is a single TCR beta chain sequence and its context. Its cognate antigen is unknown. This entry is derived from a study of OX40 agonist ivuxolimab in advanced cancers. Prior autoimmune disease or systemic immunosuppression barred patients. Study-wide points: At doses 0.1 to 3.0 mg/kg, CD4+ and CD8+ clones expanded.

CDR1 is SGHNT and CDR2 is YENEEA in the germline V gene. The CDR3 runs 14 residues. V dropped 5 bases and J dropped 7 bases, with 15 bases sitting between them. The data were produced by immunoSEQ multiplex PCR, yet TCRdb's version contains in-frame clones alone and is incomplete. The sample lists about 59,000 clones; over 70% were seen once. This material consisted of CD4+ or CD8+ T cells sorted from blood, taken in a trial of the OX40 agonist ivuxolimab. This clonotype originated in an adult with an advanced solid tumor such as melanoma, head and neck, liver or kidney cancer. This rearrangement joins TRBV11-3 to TRBJ2-1, with a weak D call TRBD2 (6 bases). CDR3 coding DNA: TGTGCCAGCAGCCTGAATGGGGGGAGTAATGAGCAGTTCTTC. This sequence encodes CASSLNGGSNEQFF.